A selection of T cell receptor beta chains follows, all from one sample in a study of OX40 agonist ivuxolimab in advanced cancers. The method was immunoSEQ multiplex PCR; TCRdb's version includes in-frame clones alone and lacks a portion of them. This sample yields tens of thousands of clones, of which under 90% are seen a single time; roughly 2.1% belongs to the top ten. The starting material was CD4+ or CD8+ T cells sorted from blood, obtained in a trial of the OX40 agonist ivuxolimab. These receptors all stem from an adult with an advanced solid tumor such as melanoma, head and neck, liver or kidney cancer. Each CDR3 is given with its conserved first and last residue. A D gene is named only where the DNA matches it firmly. Size is stated for part of the rows, as once, few or many counts, or as a class when the clone is expanded.

>-|TRBJ2-6|TRBD1|TRBV28
CASRQQGGAGANVLTF
TGTGCCAGCAGGCAACAGGGGGGCGCTGGGGCCAACGTCCTGACTTTC
>-|TRBJ1-1|-|TRBV7-9
CASSFDENTEAFF
TGTGCCAGCAGCTTTGATGAGAACACTGAAGCTTTCTTT
>many|TRBJ2-1|TRBD2|TRBV18
CASSLLAGHDEQFF
TGTGCCAGCTCACTACTAGCGGGACACGATGAGCAGTTCTTC
>-|TRBJ1-1|-|TRBV6-1
CASSDGVYQGWTEAFF
TGTGCCAGCAGTGACGGGGTATATCAGGGTTGGACTGAAGCTTTCTTT
>few|TRBJ1-2|-|TRBV18
CASSPGTEYGYTF
TGTGCCAGCTCACCAGGCACAGAGTATGGCTACACCTTC
>-|TRBJ1-2|TRBD1|TRBV5-4
CASGGQGYGYTF
TGTGCCAGCGGGGGACAGGGGTATGGCTACACCTTC
>-|TRBJ1-2|-|TRBV7-6
CASSLAAGINYGYTF
TGTGCCAGCAGCTTAGCAGCAGGGATAAACTATGGCTACACCTTC
>-|TRBJ2-7|TRBD1|TRBV9
CASSVAQGAYEQYF
TGTGCCAGCAGCGTAGCACAGGGGGCCTACGAGCAGTACTTC
>-|TRBJ2-2|-|TRBV11-2
CASSLNRGTGELFF
TGTGCCAGCAGCTTAAACAGAGGGACCGGGGAGCTGTTTTTT
>-|TRBJ2-7|-|TRBV7-9
CASSLLAGSSYEQYF
TGTGCCAGCAGCTTACTCGCAGGGAGCTCCTACGAGCAGTACTTC
>-|TRBJ2-1|-|TRBV5-1
CASSLVSQGEQFF
TGCGCCAGCAGCTTGGTATCCCAGGGCGAGCAGTTCTTC
>-|TRBJ2-5|TRBD2|TRBV10-2
CASSETSGGETQYF
TGCGCCAGCAGTGAGACTAGCGGGGGAGAGACCCAGTACTTC
>-|TRBJ2-7|-|TRBV7-2
CASSNRAREQYF
TGTGCCAGCAGCAACAGGGCCCGGGAGCAGTACTTC
>-|TRBJ1-4|-|TRBV18
CASSGATNEKLFF
TGTGCCAGCTCAGGGGCAACTAATGAAAAACTGTTTTTT
>once|TRBJ2-7|TRBD1|TRBV29-1
CSVETGGLYEQYF
TGCAGCGTTGAAACAGGGGGCTTATACGAGCAGTACTTC
>few|TRBJ2-2|TRBD2|TRBV7-7
CASSRGEVNTGELFF
TGTGCTAGCAGCCGGGGGGAGGTGAACACCGGGGAGCTGTTTTTT
>-|TRBJ2-7|-|TRBV28
CASSLIGGGSLYEQYF
TGTGCCAGCAGTTTGATAGGGGGCGGGAGTCTCTACGAGCAGTACTTC
>-|TRBJ1-4|-|TRBV28
CATRSGGDEKLFF
TGTGCCACCCGTAGCGGAGGGGACGAAAAACTGTTTTTT
>-|TRBJ2-7|-|TRBV11-3
CASSLGADSTYEQYF
TGTGCCAGCAGCTTAGGAGCGGATTCTACCTACGAGCAGTACTTC